The entry below gives a single T cell receptor (beta chain) sequence along with its context. The target antigen is unknown. Germline V CDR1 and CDR2: SGHNT, YYREEE (reference sequence). This CDR3 has 14 amino acids. The ends were cut back, 4 bases at V and 2 bases at J, with 12 bases in the middle. The sample comes from a study of T cell responses to AZD1222 COVID-19 vaccine. Sequenced by immunoSEQ multiplex PCR; TCRdb stores in-frame clones only, minus some. The data show around 150,000 clones, more than 85% seen once. Second-dose intervals near 4 or 12 weeks were combined. Study observations and caveats: CD4 TCRs linked to vaccination spanned spike, dominating at 160-218 and 743-854. Repertoire collection took place solely once the T cell response had peaked. Females made up more of the donors, who were largely white British, and clonal diversity may have come out too low.

This rearrangement joins TRBV5-4 to TRBJ1-1, with D unclear. The TCR originated in an adult who received the AZD1222 COVID-19 vaccine. Sample: peripheral blood, taken 28 days after the second AZD1222 dose. The CDR3 bases are TGTGCCAGCAGCCAAGACCCGGGAAACACTGAAGCTTTCTTT. Translated, it gives CASSQDPGNTEAFF.